This T cell receptor (beta chain) was recorded in a study of CD8 T cells in Susac syndrome. Study-wide background: Blood was drawn from Susac syndrome patients while they were therapy-naive, on corticosteroids, or on intravenous immunoglobulin alone. The study's findings and limits: When the CD4+ T cell repertoires of patients with Susac syndrome were examined, they did not show any clonal expansion.

V lost 6 bases to trimming and J lost 5 bases, with 15 bases between them. The CDR3 loop spans 13 amino acids. Germline V gene sequence: CDR1 DFQATT, CDR2 SNEGSKA (reference sequence). Comment on this clonotype: Its antigen is undetermined.

Diagnostic criteria for definite or probable disease, in their recently defined form, were met by the patients with Susac syndrome. An input of about 0.5 to 1 ug of RNA was subjected to reverse transcription using random hexamers. The immunoSEQ assay covered 54 Vbeta and 13 Jbeta segments for CDR3. From the immunoSEQ multiplex PCR reads, TCRdb called clonotypes with MiXCR, one entry per CDR3 protein. The sample records about 140,000 distinct CDR3 sequences, 95% being singletons. The specimen was CD4+ T cells from PBMCs. The receptor's source is a human donor with Susac syndrome. This rearrangement joins TRBV20-1 to TRBJ2-3, with a tentative D call TRBD2 (6 bases). The DNA of the CDR3 is TGCAGTGCCGGGGACTCGTTAAGAGATACGCAGTATTTT. Translation gives CSAGDSLRDTQYF.